The 8 T cell receptor beta chains given below trace back to one sample, sequenced in a study of Siglec-9 on CD8 T cells in melanoma. The assay was immunoSEQ multiplex PCR, and TCRdb's table has in-frame clones only and misses some. The table includes approximately 39,000 clones, about 80% detected once. The sequenced sample was Siglec-9- CD8+ T cells sorted from blood. The receptors were sampled from a human donor in good health.

The chain is built from TRBV28 and TRBJ2-7; TRBD1 matches 9 bases. This CDR3 is built from 13 residues. Germline lookup yields CDR1 MDHEN and CDR2 SYDVKM. The V segment lost 9 bases and the J segment 4 bases; nucleotides outside the gene matches: 7. This CDR3 reads CASQAGQGYEQYF. The CDR3 DNA sequence: TGTGCCAGTCAGGCGGGACAGGGTTACGAGCAGTACTTC.

The gene calls are TRBV5-8 and TRBJ2-7, with D hard to call. Germline-derived CDR1 and CDR2 are SGHTS and YDEGEE. The CDR3 runs 16 residues. The ends were cut back, 7 bases at V and 3 bases at J, with 23 bases in the middle. The CDR3 coding sequence is TGTGCCAGCTGCATTGGAGCGTCCTCCGGGTACTACGAGCAGTACTTC. Protein: CASCIGASSGYYEQYF.

The V and J genes are TRBV2 and TRBJ2-7, with D perhaps TRBD1 (5 bases). V lost 6 bases, J lost 7 bases, and 7 bases lay in between. CDR1 SNHLY and CDR2 FYNNEI come from the germline V gene. The CDR3 consists of 10 residues. The CDR3 bases are TGTGCCAGCAGCTACAGGGAGCAGTACTTC. It translates to CASSYREQYF.

In nucleotides, the CDR3 is TGTGCCAGCAGCTTCCGGGACAGGGATCCCTACGAGCAGTACTTC. This codes for CASSFRDRDPYEQYF. V and J are TRBV5-4 and TRBJ2-7; 9 bases align to TRBD1. The V gene's germline CDR1 is SGHNT and CDR2 YYREEE (reference sequence). This CDR3 is built from 15 residues. The V segment lost 2 bases and the J segment 2 bases; nucleotides outside the gene matches: 5.

This clone was observed a handful of times. The genes are TRBV6-5 and TRBJ1-2, with D perhaps TRBD1 (5 bases). The CDR3 extends over 12 amino acids. Per the germline V gene, CDR1 is MNHEY and CDR2 is SVGAGI. The germline V and J ends were trimmed by 5 bases and 7 bases, with 11 bases remaining between them. The CDR3 here is CASSPGGFGYTF. The CDR3 DNA sequence: TGTGCCAGCAGTCCCGGGGGGTTTGGCTACACCTTC.

The rearrangement links TRBV19 to TRBJ1-2; 10 bases line up with TRBD1. Germline V CDR1 and CDR2: LNHDA, SQIVND (reference sequence). Germline trimming cut 6 bases from V and 2 bases from J; bases unmatched to any gene: 0. The CDR3 covers 13 residues. The CDR3 bases are TGTGCCAGTAGGACAGGGGGCAACTATGGCTACACCTTC. Its translation: CASRTGGNYGYTF. The variable domain in full, with the rest retrieved from reference TRBV19 and TRBJ1-2, is DGGITQSPKYLFRKEGQNVTLSCEQNLNHDAMYWYRQDPGQGLRLIYYSQIVNDFQKGDIAEGYSVSREKKESFPLTVTSAQKNPTAFYLCASRTGGNYGYTFGSGTRLTVV.

The CDR3 spells CAIAPSSGFYEQYF. The DNA of the CDR3 is TGTGCCATCGCCCCTTCCTCTGGCTTCTACGAGCAGTACTTC. V gene TRBV10-3 combines with J gene TRBJ2-7; no clear D gene. Trimming took off 8 bases at V and 3 bases at J, with 17 bases between the two ends. The CDR3 extends over 14 amino acids. Germline CDR1 reads ENHRY; CDR2 reads SYGVKD.

The gene calls are TRBV28 and TRBJ1-4; D is unclear. From germline, CDR1 is MDHEN and CDR2 SYDVKM. V shed 6 bases and J shed 6 bases, with 14 bases lying between them. The CDR3 loop spans 14 amino acids. CDR3 nucleotide sequence: TGTGCCAGCAGCCTCACGGGTGAAGATGAAAAACTGTTTTTT. Protein: CASSLTGEDEKLFF.